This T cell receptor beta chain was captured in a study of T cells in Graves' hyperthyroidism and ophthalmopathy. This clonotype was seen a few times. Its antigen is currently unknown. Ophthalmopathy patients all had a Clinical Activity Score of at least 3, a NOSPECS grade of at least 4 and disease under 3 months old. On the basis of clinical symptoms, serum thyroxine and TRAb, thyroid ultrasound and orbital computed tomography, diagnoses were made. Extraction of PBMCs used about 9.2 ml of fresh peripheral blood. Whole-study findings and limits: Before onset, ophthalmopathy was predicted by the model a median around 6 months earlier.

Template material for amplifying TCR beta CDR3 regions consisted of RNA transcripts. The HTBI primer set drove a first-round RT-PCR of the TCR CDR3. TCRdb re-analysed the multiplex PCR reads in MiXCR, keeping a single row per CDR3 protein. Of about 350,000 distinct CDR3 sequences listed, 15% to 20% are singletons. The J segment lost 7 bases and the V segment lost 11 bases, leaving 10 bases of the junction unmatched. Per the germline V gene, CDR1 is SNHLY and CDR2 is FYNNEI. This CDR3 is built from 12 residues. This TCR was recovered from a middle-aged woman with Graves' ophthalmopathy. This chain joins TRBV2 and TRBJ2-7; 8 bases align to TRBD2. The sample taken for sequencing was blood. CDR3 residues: CALGAGGREQYF. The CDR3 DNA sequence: TGTGCCTTGGGGGCGGGAGGCCGAGAGCAGTACTTC.